Each of the 24 T cell receptor beta chains below was sequenced from the same sample in a study of CD8 T cells in ankylosing spondylitis. TCRdb independently ran MiXCR on the 5' RACE reads; one entry per CDR3 protein. The sample lists 150,000 to 200,000 distinct CDR3 sequences, about 18% seen once, with 4.3% in the top ten. The sample was blood, either unsorted or a sorted T cell fraction (not recorded which). All receptors come from a male donor under 30 with ankylosing spondylitis or in good health (not recorded which).

At least ten counts were recorded for this clonotype. V gene TRBV20-1 combines with J gene TRBJ2-3, with 7 positions matching TRBD2. CDR1 DFQATT and CDR2 SNEGSKA come from the germline V gene (reference sequence). The V gene end was trimmed by 6 bases and the J gene end by 1 base; junction bases not matched to a gene: 4. The length of the CDR3 is 13 residues. The DNA for the CDR3 is TGCAGTGCCCAAACTAGCGGCACAGATACGCAGTATTTT. Protein: CSAQTSGTDTQYF.

The V call is TRBV12-3 or TRBV12-4, the J call TRBJ2-5; tentatively, D is TRBD1 or TRBD2 (5 bases each). Trimming took off 6 bases at V and 3 bases at J, with 14 bases between the two ends. The CDR3 spans 14 residues. The CDR3 reads CASRMSGGEETQYF. CDR3 bases: TGTGCCAGCAGAATGTCTGGGGGTGAAGAGACCCAGTACTTC.

The V and J genes are TRBV7-9 and TRBJ2-2; D ambiguous. The CDR3 has 16 amino acids. Trimming left V 1 base short and J 5 bases short, with 14 bases between. Germline CDR1 SEHNR, CDR2 FQNEAQ (reference sequence). CDR3 protein: CASSLGHTPRTGELFF. CDR3 DNA: TGTGCCAGCAGCTTAGGTCACACCCCCCGGACCGGGGAGCTGTTTTTT.

This clonotype has ten or more counts. The gene calls are TRBV28 and TRBJ2-7; no clear D gene. V was cut by 6 bases and J by 0 bases, with 15 bases left in between. Germline V gene sequence: CDR1 MDHEN, CDR2 SYDVKM. The CDR3 length is 15 residues. In DNA form, the CDR3 reads TGTGCCAGCAGGCCGAGAACCGTCCACTCCTACGAGCAGTACTTC. Translation: CASRPRTVHSYEQYF.

CDR3 residues: CSARDHRGNYNEQFF. The CDR3 nucleotides read TGCAGTGCTAGAGATCATCGGGGGAACTACAATGAGCAGTTCTTC. This chain connects TRBV20-1 to TRBJ2-1; maybe TRBD2 (6 bases). Germline CDR1 and CDR2: DFQATT and SNEGSKA (reference sequence). The CDR3 totals 15 residues. The ends were cut back, 0 bases at V and 3 bases at J, with 12 bases in the middle.

The chain combines TRBV29-1 with TRBJ2-6; D unclear. The germline CDR1 and CDR2 sequences are SQVTM and ANQGSEA. The CDR3 contains 13 residues. V lost 5 bases to trimming and J lost 0 bases, with 5 bases between them. CDR3 amino acids: CSVLLSGANVLTF. DNA of the CDR3: TGCAGCGTTCTCCTCTCTGGGGCCAACGTCCTGACTTTC.

V gene TRBV11-2 combines with J gene TRBJ2-6, with a weak D call TRBD1 (6 bases). CDR1 SGHAT and CDR2 FQNNGV come from the germline V gene. The germline V and J ends were trimmed by 4 bases and 4 bases, with 14 bases remaining between them. This CDR3 comprises 16 residues. The CDR3 loop is CASSYLQGSGANVLTF. For the CDR3, the DNA is TGTGCCAGCAGCTACTTACAGGGCTCCGGGGCCAACGTCCTGACTTTC.

This clonotype was detected ten times or more. CDR3 sequence (DNA): TGTGCTAGTGGTTTGGTACAGGGCTATAGCAATCAGCCCCAGCATTTT. Its translation is CASGLVQGYSNQPQHF. The chain recombines TRBV12-5 with TRBJ1-5; perhaps TRBD1 as D (6 bases). There are 16 residues in the CDR3. Germline CDR1 LGHNT, CDR2 FRNRAP. V dropped 0 bases and J dropped 0 bases, with 9 bases sitting between them.

This clonotype was picked up many times. V and J are TRBV6-2 or TRBV6-3 and TRBJ2-7; the D gene is possibly TRBD1 (6 bases). V gave up 5 bases and J gave up 0 bases, with 17 bases separating them. The CDR3 extends over 16 amino acids. CDR1 is MNHEY and CDR2 is SVGEGT in the germline V gene. CDR3 sequence reads: CASSRPKTGTSYEQYF. The DNA for the CDR3 is TGTGCCAGCAGTCGACCTAAGACAGGTACCTCCTACGAGCAGTACTTC.

This clonotype was seen at least ten times. The V call is TRBV5-1, the J call TRBJ2-2; no definite D call. Germline CDR1 reads SGHRS; CDR2 reads YFSETQ. V was trimmed by 2 bases and J by 2 bases, leaving 7 bases between them. The CDR3 covers 14 residues. CDR3 amino acids: CASSFESNTGELFF. The CDR3 region has the DNA TGCGCCAGCAGCTTTGAGTCTAACACCGGGGAGCTGTTTTTT.

This clonotype was recorded at least ten times. The chain carries TRBV15 and TRBJ2-3, with unresolved D. Germline V gives CDR1 LNHNV, CDR2 YYDKDF (reference sequence). Deletions cut 1 base from V and 6 bases from J, with 11 bases between. This CDR3 contains 14 residues. CDR3 coding DNA: TGTGCCACCAGCAGAGGCAAACTACTTGATACGCAGTATTTT. Protein: CATSRGKLLDTQYF.

This chain joins TRBV12-3 or TRBV12-4 and TRBJ2-1, with D perhaps matching TRBD2 (5 bases). The CDR3 sequence is 15 residues long. V lost 3 bases, J lost 2 bases, and 11 bases lay in between. In nucleotides, the CDR3 is TGTGCCAGCAGTTTCGGCGGGCCCGCCTACAATGAGCAGTTCTTC. Its translation: CASSFGGPAYNEQFF.

The chain joins TRBV24-1 to TRBJ2-7; D gene uncertain. CDR1 KGHDR and CDR2 SFDVKD come from the germline V gene. V lost 3 bases and J 5 bases, leaving 19 bases between the germline ends. This CDR3 comprises 16 residues. The DNA for the CDR3 is TGTGCCACCAGTGATCCGAGCCCGGGTATGGGCGACGAGCAGTACTTC. Its protein is CATSDPSPGMGDEQYF.

This clonotype appeared many times. This chain connects TRBV7-2 to TRBJ2-2, with D unresolved. CDR3 length equals 16 residues. Trimming removed 2 bases at V and 1 base at J, with 11 bases between. CDR1 is SGHTA and CDR2 is FQGNSA in the germline V gene. The CDR3 DNA follows: TGTGCCAGCAGCTTATCGGCTAGTAAGAACACCGGGGAGCTGTTTTTT. Translating gives CASSLSASKNTGELFF.

The chain is built from TRBV12-3 or TRBV12-4 and TRBJ1-5; tentatively, D is TRBD1 (5 bases). Between the trimmed V and J ends, which lost 1 base and 4 bases, there was a span of 8 bases. The CDR3 runs to 14 residues. CDR3: CASSLEGQNQPQHF. DNA of the CDR3: TGTGCCAGCAGTTTAGAAGGACAAAATCAGCCCCAGCATTTT.

At least ten counts were recorded for this clonotype. V and J are TRBV7-9 and TRBJ1-1; D is unresolved. Germline V gene lookup returns CDR1 SEHNR and CDR2 FQNEAQ (reference sequence). Trimming shortened V by 3 bases and J by 4 bases, and 9 bases separated the two germline ends. The CDR3 is 13 residues long. The CDR3 protein is CASSLIGPTEAFF. As DNA, the CDR3 is TGTGCCAGCAGCTTGATAGGTCCCACTGAAGCTTTCTTT.

This clonotype has at least ten counts. The V gene is TRBV5-5, the J gene TRBJ1-4; unclear D gene. There are 11 residues in the CDR3. The V gene lost 2 bases and the J gene lost 13 bases, with 9 bases spanning the gap. Per germline, CDR1 SGHKS and CDR2 YYEKEE (reference sequence). The CDR3 is CASSFQGLLFF. CDR3 coding DNA: TGTGCCAGCAGCTTTCAAGGCCTACTGTTTTTT.

There are many counts of this clonotype. The chain combines TRBV3-1 with TRBJ1-6; tentatively, D is TRBD1 (5 bases). This CDR3 region has 13 residues. CDR1 and CDR2 from the germline V gene are LGHDT and YNNKEL (reference sequence). V lost 4 bases and J lost 6, with 7 bases in between. The CDR3: CASSRGLNSPLHF. The CDR3 coding sequence is TGTGCCAGCAGCCGGGGACTTAATTCACCCCTCCACTTT.

This clonotype has ten or more counts. This chain joins TRBV6-5 and TRBJ1-1; D unclear. V shed 6 bases and J shed 0 bases, with 8 bases lying between them. Germline V gene data show CDR1 as MNHEY and CDR2 as SVGAGI. The CDR3 is 13 amino acids. Here the CDR3 reads CASRRGVNTEAFF. The CDR3 bases are TGTGCCAGCAGGCGAGGTGTGAACACTGAAGCTTTCTTT.

This clonotype was recorded many times. The gene calls are TRBV23-1 and TRBJ2-7; D is perhaps TRBD1 (5 bases). TRBV23-1 is marked as an open reading frame, function uncertain. The CDR3 extends over 12 amino acids. V was clipped by 5 bases and J by 6 bases, with 11 bases between them. The DNA of the CDR3 is TGCGCCAGCAGTTGGCAGGGCGGCGAGCAGTACTTC. Protein sequence: CASSWQGGEQYF.

Ten or more counts support this clonotype. The V gene is TRBV20-1, the J gene TRBJ1-5; D not certain. V was pared by 0 bases and J by 3 bases, with 12 bases between. CDR3 length: 15 amino acids. The germline CDR1 and CDR2 sequences are DFQATT and SNEGSKA (reference sequence). This chain's CDR3 is CSARDPGEPNQPQHF. The CDR3 DNA sequence: TGCAGTGCTAGAGATCCCGGGGAACCCAATCAGCCCCAGCATTTT.

The sample holds many counts of this clonotype. The chain is built from TRBV5-1 and TRBJ1-1, with D hard to call. Germline lookup yields CDR1 SGHRS and CDR2 YFSETQ. The CDR3 spans 13 residues. V lost 0 bases and J 8 bases, leaving 11 bases between the germline ends. CDR3 protein: CASSLEGGREAFF. CDR3 coding DNA: TGCGCCAGCAGCTTGGAGGGTGGCCGGGAAGCTTTCTTT.

This clonotype came up many times. The CDR3 DNA reads TGTGCCAGCTCAGCGCGGCTTGGCACTGAAGCTTTCTTT. Protein: CASSARLGTEAFF. The gene calls are TRBV27 and TRBJ1-1, with D unclear. The CDR3 runs 13 residues. Trimming removed 8 bases at V and 4 bases at J, with 14 bases between. Germline CDR1 is MNHEY and CDR2 is SMNVEV (reference sequence).

The table lists this clonotype with many counts. The chain carries TRBV27 and TRBJ2-7, with 7 bases that match TRBD2. V shed 7 bases and J 9 bases; nucleotides not matched to a gene: 15. Germline V CDR1 and CDR2: MNHEY, SMNVEV (reference sequence). The CDR3 extends over 14 amino acids. The CDR3 here is CASTSLLREDRQYF. The DNA for the CDR3 is TGTGCCAGCACCTCACTCCTTCGGGAGGACCGGCAGTACTTC.